A selection of T cell receptor beta chains follows, all from one sample in a study of cytomegalovirus exposure and HLA in healthy donors. The data were produced by immunoSEQ multiplex PCR, yet TCRdb's version contains in-frame clones alone and is incomplete. The table shows about 280,000 clones, with 70% to 90% occurring only once. Sequencing was carried out using PBMCs. These receptors all stem from a woman between 18 and 30 years old in good health and CMV-seronegative. CDR3s leave out the opening cysteine and the closing phenylalanine or tryptophan.

TRBV5-1,TRBJ2-3,ASSWDITDTQY
TRBV6-5,TRBJ1-1,ASSMTGNTEAF
TRBV7-9,TRBJ1-5,ASSLGDGTVNQPQH
TRBV19,TRBJ2-1,ASAPGGSIANEQF
TRBV27,TRBJ1-6,ASSDYPPSPLH
TRBV11-2,TRBJ1-2,ASSRESYGYT
TRBV27,TRBJ2-1,ASSFLAGASYNEQF
TRBV19,TRBJ1-4,ASSIGNEKLF
TRBV7-9,TRBJ2-5,ASSYFAGGLLETQY
TRBV7-2,TRBJ1-2,ASSVDRGRANYGYT
TRBV15,TRBJ1-2,ATSRDLSGYT
TRBV6-6,TRBJ2-1,ASSYSIGGTNEQF
TRBV18,TRBJ1-2,ASSPPLRDRGVGYT
TRBV21-1,TRBJ2-3,ASSKGGWSTDTQY
TRBV7-6,TRBJ2-1,ASSSSGGPYNEQF
TRBV9,TRBJ2-5,ASSANGLAGGETQY
TRBV5-8,TRBJ1-5,ASTPSGQHHQPQH
TRBV6-1,TRBJ2-7,ASTPAASGDYEQY
TRBV7-7,TRBJ2-1,ASSLLGRGANEQF
TRBV5-5,TRBJ1-5,ASSLTGTGAFWPQH
TRBV7-2,TRBJ1-5,ASSSRQGAGVQPQH
TRBV11-2,TRBJ1-1,ASSLPGTDAF
TRBV6-5,TRBJ2-3,ASSWTSGATTDTQY
TRBV6-6,TRBJ2-7,ASLSEGPAEQY
TRBV27,TRBJ1-2,ASSLSQGFGEGYT
TRBV11-1,TRBJ1-2,ASSLETGPNYGYT
TRBV19,TRBJ2-3,ATSRDRGFTDTQY
TRBV29-1,TRBJ2-3,SVEGAGSTDTQY
TRBV6-6,TRBJ2-7,ASSYSDRYYEQY
TRBV5-4,TRBJ2-7,ASSLTGGVEQY
TRBV5-6,TRBJ1-6,ASTLVTYNSPLH
TRBV4-1,TRBJ2-7,ASSQEGGSSYEQY
TRBV29-1,TRBJ2-3,SVDGDTQYGPQY
TRBV13,TRBJ1-1,ASSPGHTSMNTEAF
TRBV5-4,TRBJ1-6,ASSLSGLYNSPLH
TRBV9,TRBJ2-1,ASSVAGRLARDNEQF
TRBV27,TRBJ2-7,ASSPKGQVVGYEQY
TRBV4-2,TRBJ1-2,ASSHLGSTYGYT
TRBV28,TRBJ1-1,ASSLYRTEAF
TRBV5-1,TRBJ1-6,ASRPPEAGPLH
TRBV6-1,TRBJ2-1,ASSGYQGFYNEQF
TRBV10-3,TRBJ1-1,AISQQPLWNTEAF
TRBV4-2,TRBJ1-1,ASSHPGQNTEAF
TRBV7-9,TRBJ2-1,ASSLDQGGTYNEQF
TRBV2,TRBJ2-7,ASSDEGSSYEQY
TRBV7-8,TRBJ1-1,ASSPSVNTEAF
TRBV19,TRBJ1-1,ASRAKLNTEAF